Given below is one T cell receptor (beta chain) in context. The data originate from a study of T cell changes during pregnancy in multiple sclerosis. Generated by immunoSEQ multiplex PCR, the TCRdb table keeps only in-frame clones and is missing some. Seen here are 95,000 to 150,000 clones, 80% to 95% observed once, and the top ten hold roughly 6%. Germline loops: CDR1 SGHRS, CDR2 YFSETQ. V gave up 4 bases and J gave up 0 bases; unmatched junction bases: 11. This CDR3 has 17 residues. The receptor was isolated from a female donor with multiple sclerosis, enrolled in a pregnancy study. The chain combines TRBV5-1 with TRBJ2-3, with 7 nucleotides matching TRBD2. Sequenced material: peripheral blood, taken before pregnancy. In nucleotides, the CDR3 is TGCGCCAGCAGCCCCGTTGGACTAGACCTTAGCACAGATACGCAGTATTTT. As protein: CASSPVGLDLSTDTQYF.